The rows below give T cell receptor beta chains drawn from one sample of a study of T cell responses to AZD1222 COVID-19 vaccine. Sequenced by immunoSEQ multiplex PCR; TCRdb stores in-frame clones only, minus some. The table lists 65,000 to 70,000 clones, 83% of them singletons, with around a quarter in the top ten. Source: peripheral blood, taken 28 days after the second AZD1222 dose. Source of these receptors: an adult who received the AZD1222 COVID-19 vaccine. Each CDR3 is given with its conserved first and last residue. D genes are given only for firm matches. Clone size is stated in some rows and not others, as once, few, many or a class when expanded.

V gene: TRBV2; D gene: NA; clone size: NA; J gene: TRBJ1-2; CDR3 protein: CASSDGLSYTF; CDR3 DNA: TGTGCCAGCAGTGACGGTCTCAGCTACACCTTC
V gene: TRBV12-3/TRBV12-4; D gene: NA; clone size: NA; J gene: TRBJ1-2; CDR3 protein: CASSSLEGYTF; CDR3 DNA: TGTGCCAGCAGTTCCCTTGAGGGCTACACCTTC
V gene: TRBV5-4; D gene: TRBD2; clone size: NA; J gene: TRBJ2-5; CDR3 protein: CASSLAGGGFEETQYF; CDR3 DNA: TGTGCCAGCAGCTTGGCTGGGGGGGGTTTTGAAGAGACCCAGTACTTC
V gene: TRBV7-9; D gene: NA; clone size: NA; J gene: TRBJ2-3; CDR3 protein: CASSPRGHTRGDTQYF; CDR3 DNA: TGTGCCAGCAGCCCGCGGGGACATACACGCGGAGATACGCAGTATTTT
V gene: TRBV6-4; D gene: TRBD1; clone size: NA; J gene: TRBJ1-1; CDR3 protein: CASSGDRGGEAFF; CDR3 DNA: TGTGCCAGCAGTGGCGACAGGGGCGGTGAAGCTTTCTTT
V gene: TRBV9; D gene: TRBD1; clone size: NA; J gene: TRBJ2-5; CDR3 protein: CASSVGAGGETQYF; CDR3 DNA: TGTGCCAGCAGCGTAGGGGCAGGGGGAGAGACCCAGTACTTC
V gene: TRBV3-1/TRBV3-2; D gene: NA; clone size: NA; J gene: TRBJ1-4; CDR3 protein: CASSQSQNHEKLFF; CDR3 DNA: TGTGCCAGCAGCCAAAGCCAGAACCATGAAAAACTGTTTTTT
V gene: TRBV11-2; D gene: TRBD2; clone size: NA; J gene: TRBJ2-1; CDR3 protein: CASSLGASGNNEQFF; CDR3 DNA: TGTGCCAGCAGCTTAGGGGCTAGCGGGAATAATGAGCAGTTCTTC
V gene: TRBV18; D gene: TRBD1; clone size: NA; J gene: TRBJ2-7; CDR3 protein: CASSPNTGTGNEQYF; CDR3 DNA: TGTGCCAGCTCACCGAACACCGGGACAGGGAACGAGCAGTACTTC
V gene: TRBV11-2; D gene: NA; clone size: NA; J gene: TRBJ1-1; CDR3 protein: CASSPPLREAFF; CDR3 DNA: TGTGCCAGCAGCCCCCCCCTACGCGAAGCTTTCTTT
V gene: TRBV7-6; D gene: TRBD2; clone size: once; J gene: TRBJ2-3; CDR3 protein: CASSLGTSTTDTQYF; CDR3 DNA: TGTGCCAGCAGCTTAGGGACTAGTACCACAGATACGCAGTATTTT
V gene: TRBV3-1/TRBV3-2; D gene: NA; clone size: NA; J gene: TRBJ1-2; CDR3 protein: CASSQGLNYGYTF; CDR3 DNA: TGTGCCAGCAGCCAAGGATTGAACTATGGCTACACCTTC
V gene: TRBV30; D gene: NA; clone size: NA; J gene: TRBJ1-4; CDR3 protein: CAWSVGQGSSNEKLFF; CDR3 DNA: TGTGCCTGGAGTGTCGGTCAGGGGTCATCCAATGAAAAACTGTTTTTT
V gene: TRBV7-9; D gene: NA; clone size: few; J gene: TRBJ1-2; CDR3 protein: CASSLRQSYGYTF; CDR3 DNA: TGTGCCAGCAGCTTAAGACAGTCCTATGGCTACACCTTC
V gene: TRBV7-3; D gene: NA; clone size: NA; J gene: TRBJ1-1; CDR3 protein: CASSPTTGSTEAFF; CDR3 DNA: TGTGCCAGCAGCCCCACAACAGGTAGCACTGAAGCTTTCTTT
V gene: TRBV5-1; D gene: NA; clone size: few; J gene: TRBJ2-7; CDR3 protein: CASSLGDGRREQYF; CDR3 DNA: TGCGCCAGCAGCCTTGGGGACGGACGACGGGAGCAGTACTTC
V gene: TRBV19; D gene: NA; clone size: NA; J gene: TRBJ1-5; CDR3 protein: CASSGSYQPQHF; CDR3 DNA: TGTGCCAGTAGCGGATCGTACCAGCCCCAGCATTTT
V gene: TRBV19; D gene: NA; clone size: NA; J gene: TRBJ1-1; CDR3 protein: CASSIAQSDTEAFF; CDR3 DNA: TGTGCCAGTAGTATAGCGCAGAGCGACACTGAAGCTTTCTTT
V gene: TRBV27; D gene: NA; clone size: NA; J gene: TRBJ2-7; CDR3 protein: CASRDTGSSYEQYF; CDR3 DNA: TGTGCCAGCAGAGACACAGGGAGCTCCTACGAGCAGTACTTC
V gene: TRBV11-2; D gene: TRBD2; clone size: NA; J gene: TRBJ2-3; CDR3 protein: CASSLRSGGIADTQYF; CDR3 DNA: TGTGCCAGCAGCCTCCGGAGCGGGGGGATAGCAGATACGCAGTATTTT
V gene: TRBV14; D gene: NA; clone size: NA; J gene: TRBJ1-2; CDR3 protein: CASSPGSYGYTF; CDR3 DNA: TGTGCCAGCAGCCCCGGGTCTTATGGCTACACCTTC
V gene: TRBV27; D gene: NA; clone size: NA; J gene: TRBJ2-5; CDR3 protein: CASTSHSKETQYF; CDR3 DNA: TGTGCCAGCACCTCCCACAGCAAGGAGACCCAGTACTTC
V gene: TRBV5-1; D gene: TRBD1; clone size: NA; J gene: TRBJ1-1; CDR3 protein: CASSLDGTARMNTEAFF; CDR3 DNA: TGCGCCAGCAGCTTGGATGGGACAGCTAGGATGAACACTGAAGCTTTCTTT
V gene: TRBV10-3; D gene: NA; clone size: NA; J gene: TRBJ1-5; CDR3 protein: CAISGGPQPQHF; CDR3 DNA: TGTGCCATCAGCGGAGGTCCTCAGCCCCAGCATTTT
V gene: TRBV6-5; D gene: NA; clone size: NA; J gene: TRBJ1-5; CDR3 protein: CASSYSHGQPQHF; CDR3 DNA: TGTGCCAGCAGTTACTCCCATGGGCAGCCCCAGCATTTT
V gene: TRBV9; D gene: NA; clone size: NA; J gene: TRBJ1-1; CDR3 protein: CASSVREDTEAFF; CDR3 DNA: TGTGCCAGCAGCGTTCGGGAGGACACTGAAGCTTTCTTT
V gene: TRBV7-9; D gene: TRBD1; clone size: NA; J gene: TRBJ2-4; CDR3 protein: CASSLNRGPLGKNIQYF; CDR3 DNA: TGTGCCAGCAGCTTAAACAGGGGACCCTTAGGCAAAAACATTCAGTACTTC
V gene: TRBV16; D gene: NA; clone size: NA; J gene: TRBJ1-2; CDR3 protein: CASTRGQSYGYTF; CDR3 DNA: TGTGCCAGCACTCGAGGACAGAGCTATGGCTACACCTTC
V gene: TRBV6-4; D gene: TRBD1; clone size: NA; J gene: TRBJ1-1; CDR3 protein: CASSRDRLNTEAFF; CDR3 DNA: TGTGCCAGCAGCCGGGACAGGTTGAACACTGAAGCTTTCTTT
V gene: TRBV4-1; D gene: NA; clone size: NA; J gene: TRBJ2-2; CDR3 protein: CASSQEAAARTTGELFF; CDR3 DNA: TGCGCCAGCAGCCAAGAAGCAGCGGCTAGGACTACCGGGGAGCTGTTTTTT
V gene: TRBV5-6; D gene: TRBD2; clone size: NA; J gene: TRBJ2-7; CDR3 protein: CASSPGLAGVFSYEQYF; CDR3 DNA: TGTGCCAGCAGCCCGGGACTAGCGGGAGTTTTTTCCTACGAGCAGTACTTC
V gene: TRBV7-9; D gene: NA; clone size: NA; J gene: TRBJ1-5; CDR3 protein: CASSFGGGTFNQPQHF; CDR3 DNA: TGTGCCAGCAGCTTCGGCGGGGGGACCTTCAATCAGCCCCAGCATTTT
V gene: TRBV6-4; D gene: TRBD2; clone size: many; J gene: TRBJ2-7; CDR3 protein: CASSLSGRPPYYEQYF; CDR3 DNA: TGTGCCAGCAGTCTTAGCGGGAGGCCCCCATACTACGAGCAGTACTTC
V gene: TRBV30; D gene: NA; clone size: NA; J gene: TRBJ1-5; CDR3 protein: CAWSVGQGISNQPQHF; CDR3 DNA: TGTGCCTGGAGTGTAGGGCAGGGGATCAGCAATCAGCCCCAGCATTTT
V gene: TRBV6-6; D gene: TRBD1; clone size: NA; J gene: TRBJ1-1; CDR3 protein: CASSPTGTGYTEAFF; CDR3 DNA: TGTGCCAGCAGTCCGACAGGGACAGGTTACACTGAAGCTTTCTTT
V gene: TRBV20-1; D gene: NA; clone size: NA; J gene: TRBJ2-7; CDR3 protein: CSASFYNEQYF; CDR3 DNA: TGCAGTGCTAGCTTCTACAACGAGCAGTACTTC
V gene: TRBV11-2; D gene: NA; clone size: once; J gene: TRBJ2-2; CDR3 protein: CASSFRNTGELFF; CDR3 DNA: TGTGCCAGCAGCTTCAGAAACACCGGGGAGCTGTTTTTT
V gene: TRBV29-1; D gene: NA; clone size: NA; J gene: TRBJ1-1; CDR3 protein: CSVGFSTEAFF; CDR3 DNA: TGCAGCGTTGGATTCAGCACTGAAGCTTTCTTT
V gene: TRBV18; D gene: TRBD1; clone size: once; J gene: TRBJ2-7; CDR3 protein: CASSMSGQGAYEQYF; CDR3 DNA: TGTGCCAGCTCAATGTCGGGACAGGGGGCCTACGAGCAGTACTTC
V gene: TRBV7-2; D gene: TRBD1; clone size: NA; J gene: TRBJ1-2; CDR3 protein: CASSLAPGQGAGGYTF; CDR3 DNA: TGTGCCAGCAGCTTGGCCCCGGGACAGGGGGCGGGGGGCTACACCTTC
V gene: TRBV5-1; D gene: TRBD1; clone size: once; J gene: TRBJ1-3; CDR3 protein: CASSLQGGLSSGNTIYF; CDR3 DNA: TGCGCCAGCAGCTTGCAAGGGGGCTTGAGCTCTGGAAACACCATATATTTT
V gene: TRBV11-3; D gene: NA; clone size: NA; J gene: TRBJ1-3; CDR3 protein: CASSLGDGLSSGNTIYF; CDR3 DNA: TGTGCCAGCAGCTTAGGAGATGGACTGAGCTCTGGAAACACCATATATTTT
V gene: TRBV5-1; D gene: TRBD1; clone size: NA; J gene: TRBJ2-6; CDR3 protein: CASSWTGAGANVLTF; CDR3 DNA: TGCGCCAGCAGTTGGACAGGGGCTGGGGCCAACGTCCTGACTTTC
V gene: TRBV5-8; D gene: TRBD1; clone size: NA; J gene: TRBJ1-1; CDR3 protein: CASSGPGGVLFSTPVPEAFF; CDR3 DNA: TGTGCCAGCAGCGGCCCAGGGGGCGTTCTGTTTTCTACCCCAGTACCCGAAGCTTTCTTT
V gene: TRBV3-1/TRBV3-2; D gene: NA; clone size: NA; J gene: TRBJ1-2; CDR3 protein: CASSQAAGAHGYTF; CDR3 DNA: TGTGCCAGCAGCCAAGCGGCAGGTGCCCATGGCTACACCTTC
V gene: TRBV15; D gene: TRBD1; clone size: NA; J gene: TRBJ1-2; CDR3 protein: CATSSATQGLGGYTF; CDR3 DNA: TGTGCCACCAGCAGCGCGACACAGGGGTTAGGAGGCTACACCTTC